The 22 T cell receptor beta chains in this list originate from one sample, sequenced in a study of blood T cells in healthy people across ages. Through a sample-barcoded 5' primer and a J-beta primer mix, a second PCR was run for roughly 6 to 11 cycles. One entry per CDR3 protein results from TCRdb running MiXCR on the 5' RACE reads. The sample comprises some 1.6 million distinct CDR3 sequences, roughly 30% of which are singletons, and around 11% rests with the top ten. Sequenced input: blood. The receptors shown here come from a woman aged 30 to 39 in good health.

The rearrangement uses TRBV11-1 and TRBJ1-1; D not certain. Germline-derived CDR1 and CDR2 are SGHAT and FQDESV (reference sequence). The CDR3 extends over 13 amino acids. V dropped 1 base and J dropped 10 bases, with 13 bases sitting between them. CDR3 nucleotides: TGTGCCAGCAGCTTAGAAGGTCAGGTGAGAGCTTTCTTT. It codes for CASSLEGQVRAFF.

The chain carries TRBV7-7 and TRBJ2-5; 9 bases fit TRBD1. Germline CDR1 reads SSHAT; CDR2 reads FNYEAQ (reference sequence). Germline trimming cut 5 bases from V and 5 bases from J; bases unmatched to any gene: 9. CDR3 length equals 15 residues. In DNA form, the CDR3 reads TGTGCCAGCAGCGCGGGACAGGGCTTGGGGGAGACCCAGTACTTC. Protein product: CASSAGQGLGETQYF.

The gene calls are TRBV9 and TRBJ2-3; 12 nucleotides align to TRBD2. Unmatched junction bases numbered 8, after V lost 1 base and J lost 5 bases. Germline loops: CDR1 SGDLS, CDR2 YYNGEE. CDR3 length: 17 amino acids. The CDR3 region is CASSVLAGGPFEDTQYF. The CDR3 coding sequence is TGTGCCAGCAGCGTACTAGCGGGGGGGCCTTTCGAAGATACGCAGTATTTT.

V gene TRBV12-3 or TRBV12-4 combines with J gene TRBJ1-1; no clear D gene. Trimming pared 5 bases from V and 4 bases from J, leaving 11 bases between. This CDR3 is 13 amino acids long. The CDR3 DNA is TGTGCCAGCAGTCACCGGGAGGGCACTGAAGCTTTCTTT. The encoded protein is CASSHREGTEAFF.

This clonotype has at least ten counts. This chain joins TRBV9 and TRBJ2-3; 7 bases align to TRBD1. CDR1 is SGDLS and CDR2 is YYNGEE in the germline V gene. The trim removed 3 bases at V and 3 bases at J, leaving 10 bases unmatched. The CDR3 length is 16 residues. CDR3 residues: CASSEGQTGGTDTQYF. In DNA, the CDR3 is TGTGCCAGCAGCGAGGGACAGACTGGAGGTACAGATACGCAGTATTTT.

This chain joins TRBV6-1 and TRBJ2-1, with a tentative D call TRBD2 (5 bases). V was cut by 3 bases and J by 6 bases, with 15 bases left in between. CDR3 length equals 15 residues. Germline values: CDR1 MNHNS, CDR2 SASEGT. Written as DNA, the CDR3 is TGTGCCAGCAGTGAGCTACGGGGAGCAGGCAATGAGCAGTTCTTC. Translated, it gives CASSELRGAGNEQFF.

The rearrangement links TRBV20-1 to TRBJ2-7; D is unresolved. CDR1 is DFQATT, CDR2 SNEGSKA, per germline (reference sequence). The CDR3 extends over 12 amino acids. V was shortened by 0 bases and J by 4 bases, with 7 bases between the two germline ends. Written as DNA, the CDR3 is TGCAGTGCTAGAGATCAGATGTACGAGCAGTACTTC. Residues: CSARDQMYEQYF.

This rearrangement joins TRBV3-1 to TRBJ2-7; D gene unclear. Germline V gene data show CDR1 as LGHDT and CDR2 as YNNKEL (reference sequence). V was trimmed by 0 bases and J by 3 bases, leaving 6 bases between them. The CDR3 is made up of 13 amino acids. The CDR3 DNA follows: TGTGCCAGCAGCCAAGAGATATTCTACGAGCAGTACTTC. Encoded protein: CASSQEIFYEQYF.

The CDR3 DNA reads as TGTGCCAGCAGCAGATTTATACCGACTAGCGGGGTTCCCTCCTACGGGCAGTACTTC. It specifies CASSRFIPTSGVPSYGQYF. The V and J genes are TRBV6-1 and TRBJ2-4; 11 nucleotides align to TRBD2. The germline gives CDR1 MNHNS, CDR2 SASEGT. This CDR3 comprises 19 residues. V gave up 6 bases and J gave up 13 bases; unmatched junction bases: 26.

Only a few counts were recorded for this clonotype. The rearrangement joins TRBV4-1 to TRBJ2-3; tentative D call: TRBD1 (6 bases). The V gene lost 4 bases and the J gene lost 3 bases, with 17 bases spanning the gap. Germline V gene lookup returns CDR1 MGHRA and CDR2 YSYEKL. CDR3 size: 16 residues. The CDR3 DNA follows: TGCGCCAGCAGCCTGTATCCGGGACACAAGACAGATACGCAGTATTTT. This encodes CASSLYPGHKTDTQYF.

This clonotype was detected only once. The genes are TRBV5-1 and TRBJ2-1, with 10 bases identical to TRBD1. The end of the DNA aligns better with TRBJ2-7, so the J call may be wrong. CDR1 is SGHRS and CDR2 is YFSETQ in the germline V gene. The CDR3 has 15 amino acids. CDR3 sequence reads: CASSFSGQGYNEQYF. The CDR3 DNA is TGCGCCAGCAGTTTTTCGGGACAGGGGTACAATGAGCAGTACTTC.

This clonotype has more than one count but fewer than ten. This chain uses TRBV13 with TRBJ2-5; 8 nucleotides line up with TRBD2. With 6 bases clipped from V and 5 bases from J, the junction kept 11 bases outside the gene matches. The germline CDR1 and CDR2 sequences are PRHDT and FYEKMQ (reference sequence). The CDR3 extends over 15 amino acids. The CDR3 reads CASRRRGGPWETQYF. As DNA, the CDR3 is TGTGCCAGCAGGCGCCGCGGGGGGCCCTGGGAGACCCAGTACTTC.

This clonotype has only a few counts. The chain has TRBV7-3 and TRBJ2-5; 9 bases are a match to TRBD2. Trimming cost V 5 bases and J 5 bases; bases outside gene matches: 9. The CDR3 spans 15 residues. In germline, CDR1 is SGHTA, CDR2 FQGTGA. CDR3 residues: CASSLRGGFGETQYF. CDR3 in DNA: TGTGCCAGCAGCCTGCGGGGGGGCTTTGGGGAGACCCAGTACTTC. Drawing the rest from reference TRBV7-3 and TRBJ2-5, the complete variable domain is GAGVSQTPSNKVTEKGKYVELRCDPISGHTALYWYRQSLGQGPEFLIYFQGTGAADDSGLPNDRFFAVRPEGSVSTLKIQRTERGDSAVYLCASSLRGGFGETQYFGPGTRLLVL.

The chain uses TRBV21-1 and TRBJ2-3; the DNA was not used to check the table's D call, TRBD1. TRBV21-1 is listed as a pseudogene. This CDR3 has 18 amino acids. The CDR3 nucleotides read TGTGCCAGCAGCAATGCGCTCAAAAGACAGGGGGCGATGGATACGCAGTATTTT. Amino acid sequence: CASSNALKRQGAMDTQYF.

V is TRBV11-2 and J is TRBJ2-1; D gene unclear. Trimming pared 5 bases from V and 0 bases from J, leaving 11 bases between. CDR1 SGHAT and CDR2 FQNNGV come from the germline V gene. This CDR3 comprises 15 residues. CDR3 sequence: CASSGIKGSYNEQFF. The CDR3, as DNA: TGTGCCAGCAGCGGGATTAAGGGCTCCTACAATGAGCAGTTCTTC.

This clonotype appeared a few times. This chain links TRBV4-1 with TRBJ2-1, with 9 nucleotides matching TRBD2. The germline V gene has CDR1 MGHRA and CDR2 YSYEKL. The CDR3 sequence is 14 residues long. Unmatched junction bases numbered 7, after V lost 0 bases and J lost 13 bases. The CDR3 sequence: CASSQERAGGHQFF. CDR3 coding DNA: TGCGCCAGCAGCCAAGAGAGGGCGGGGGGGCATCAGTTCTTC.

This clonotype was seen a handful of times. V and J are TRBV27 and TRBJ1-1, with 11 nucleotides matching TRBD1. The V and J ends lost 1 base and 3 bases, in that order; junction bases with no gene match: 10. Per germline, CDR1 MNHEY and CDR2 SMNVEV (reference sequence). CDR3 size: 18 residues. CDR3 residues: CASSLLGGTGGADTEAFF. CDR3 sequence (DNA): TGTGCCAGCAGTTTATTGGGAGGGACAGGGGGGGCTGACACTGAAGCTTTCTTT.

This clonotype has a count of ten or more. V is TRBV20-1 and J is TRBJ2-3, with a weak D call TRBD2 (5 bases). This CDR3 region has 12 residues. With 7 bases removed from V and 5 bases from J, the gap between germline ends came to 13 bases. Looked up from germline, CDR1 is DFQATT and CDR2 is SNEGSKA (reference sequence). CDR3 sequence: CSGGGSGDTQYF. DNA for the CDR3: TGCAGTGGTGGAGGTTCAGGAGATACGCAGTATTTT.

The rearrangement uses TRBV6-6 and TRBJ2-7; a weak D match, TRBD2 (6 bases). V lost 6 bases and J lost 6, with 18 bases in between. The V gene's germline CDR1 is MNHNY and CDR2 SVGAGI (reference sequence). CDR3 length equals 14 residues. As DNA, the CDR3 is TGTGCCAGCAGCCGCGGGGACGGCGGGGCCGAGCAGTACTTC. This encodes CASSRGDGGAEQYF.

Note on this clonotype: This may be a read error, as it is one base from a much larger clone. This CDR3 fails to terminate in the conserved phenylalanine or tryptophan, so it likely reflects a read error. The chain is built from TRBV10-3 and TRBJ2-7; no clear D. Germline V CDR1 and CDR2: ENHRY, SYGVKD. The germline V and J ends were trimmed by 2 bases and 3 bases, with 5 bases remaining between them. This CDR3 comprises 12 residues. CDR3 amino acids: CAISETSYEQYC. The CDR3 DNA sequence: TGTGCCATCAGTGAGACCAGCTACGAGCAGTACTGC.

About this clonotype: The junction departs from germline at one end; a sequencing error may be responsible. This chain uses TRBV27 with TRBJ1-1; 10 bases align to TRBD1. The germline V gene has CDR1 MNHEY and CDR2 SMNVEV (reference sequence). This CDR3 contains 16 residues. The CDR3 DNA reads TGTGCCAGCAGTCCCTCGACAGGGGGCCTGAAAACTGAAGCTTTCTTT. This translates into CASSPSTGGLKTEAFF.

This chain joins TRBV9 and TRBJ2-5; 9 bases line up with TRBD1. Per the germline V gene, CDR1 is SGDLS and CDR2 is YYNGEE. The CDR3 length is 16 residues. V lost 3 bases, J lost 5 bases, and 11 bases stayed unmatched. The CDR3 protein is CASSAGSGQGSETQYF. For the CDR3, the DNA is TGTGCCAGCAGCGCAGGCTCCGGACAGGGGAGTGAGACCCAGTACTTC.